This T cell receptor (beta chain) was documented in a study of response to subunit inactivated influenza vaccine. Study observations and caveats: It was suggested by the authors that few new T cells are recruited by each seasonal influenza vaccination.

MiXCR, applied by TCRdb to the RT-PCR reads, yields one record per CDR3 protein. The sample includes about 500,000 distinct CDR3 sequences, about 15% of them seen just once. Concerning this clonotype: Its antigen is as yet unknown.

Trimming stripped 4 bases from V and 2 bases from J, with 9 bases between. The V gene's germline CDR1 is KGHDR and CDR2 SFDVKD. The CDR3 has 14 residues. This rearrangement joins TRBV24-1 to TRBJ2-3; D gene unclear. Sequencing was performed on CD4+ T cells sorted from PBMCs, taken roughly 24 months after vaccination. The receptor was derived from a man aged 45-69 years who received an inactivated influenza vaccine. CDR3 sequence: CATSEERFTDTQYF. CDR3 coding DNA: TGTGCCACCAGTGAGGAGAGATTCACAGATACGCAGTATTTT.